This T cell receptor (beta chain) was sequenced in a study of PD-1 blockade in mismatch repair-deficient tumors. Study in general: Enrolled about 2013-2016, patients had progressing, pretreated mismatch repair-deficient cancers of 11 to 13 types.

Germline V gene lookup returns CDR1 MNHNY and CDR2 SVGAGI (reference sequence). Inclusive of both ends, the CDR3 amounts to 15 amino acids. Every patient had mismatch repair deficiency by PCR or immunohistochemistry. The TCR-sequenced patients were three responders to pembrolizumab. Sequencing was performed with immunoSEQ multiplex PCR; in TCRdb, only in-frame clones are kept and a portion is missing. Of 60,000 to 70,000 clones detected, about nine tenths appear once; the ten largest clones hold around 14%. General observations from the study: After pembrolizumab, tumor-resident clones rose rapidly, then generally contracted before radiologic responses.

As regards this clone: The target antigen is unknown. It is unclear where the CDR3 begins or ends on the DNA, so no DNA is shown, and the CDR3 is as TCRdb lists it.

Material: peripheral blood, obtained 52 weeks after starting pembrolizumab. The receptor was isolated from an adult with mismatch repair-deficient cancer. The chain is built from TRBV6-6 and TRBJ1-1. The CDR3 spells CASSSSRGVNTEAFF.